These T cell receptor beta chains were read from a single sample in a study of T-cell memory formation after mild COVID-19. One entry per CDR3 protein results from TCRdb running MiXCR on the 5' RACE reads. There are about 240,000 distinct CDR3 sequences in the sample; 8% to 9.5% occur only once, and roughly a fifth lies in the top ten. Sequences were obtained from PBMCs or a T cell subset sorted from them (not recorded which). Every receptor here comes from a man younger than 35 who had mild COVID-19 (a few samples of this study predate the infection). Cell type and time point are not known. CDR3s include the opening cysteine and the closing phenylalanine or tryptophan. The order of the fields is J gene, CDR3 length, V gene, D gene, CDR3 protein. A D gene is named only where the DNA matches it firmly.

TRBJ2-5,14,TRBV7-2,-,CASSLSWLGETQYF
TRBJ2-7,15,TRBV7-9,-,CASSLSQDLGHEQYF
TRBJ2-6,15,TRBV5-1,-,CASSWAAAGANVLTF
TRBJ2-1,14,TRBV2,TRBD1,CASSDTGGRDEQFF
TRBJ2-1,14,TRBV7-2,-,CASSSDRSYNEQFF
TRBJ1-5,16,TRBV7-2,-,CASSLGGSVSNQPQHF
TRBJ2-5,16,TRBV11-2,TRBD2,CASSRERSGGQETQYF
TRBJ2-3,16,TRBV18,TRBD1,CASSAQGADSTDTQYF
TRBJ1-2,16,TRBV5-1,TRBD1,CASSSTRDREYYGYTF
TRBJ2-2,13,TRBV10-2,-,CASSVGPAGELFF
TRBJ1-1,13,TRBV7-9,-,CASSLAQNTEAFF
TRBJ2-3,16,TRBV19,-,CASSSLREYPTDTQYF
TRBJ2-2,14,TRBV27,-,CASSPPGPTGELFF
TRBJ2-1,17,TRBV9,TRBD1,CASSVIWGTGGNNEQFF
TRBJ1-5,14,TRBV28,-,CASSLVWEDQPQHF
TRBJ2-1,15,TRBV15,TRBD2,CATSRGTSGGFEQFF
TRBJ2-1,18,TRBV24-1,TRBD2,CATDGTKTGLATRDEQFF